This TCR beta chain was profiled in a study of cytomegalovirus exposure and HLA in healthy donors. Generated by immunoSEQ multiplex PCR, the TCRdb table keeps only in-frame clones and is missing some. The profile covers about 140,000 clones, with 86% appearing a single time and just under 3% taken by the ten largest. Notes on the study in general: The classifier reportedly diagnosed cytomegalovirus status with high sensitivity and specificity. Later, an analysis found that TCR clusters from the first cohort tended to co-occur in the roughly 110 validation repertoires. Most observed TCR sequences were rare, whereas some public TCRs were detected in many donors. Researchers catalogued about 150 TCR beta chains as cytomegalovirus-associated.

The V gene end was trimmed by 1 base and the J gene end by 3 bases; junction bases not matched to a gene: 6. Germline values: CDR1 MGHRA, CDR2 YSYEKL. There are 15 residues in the CDR3. With respect to this clone: Its specificity is not known.

The sequenced sample was PBMCs. The chain uses TRBV4-1 and TRBJ2-7; TRBD2 matches at 7 bases. The origin of this receptor is a man between 18 and 29 years old in good health and CMV-seronegative. As DNA, the CDR3 is TGCGCCAGCAGCCAAGGGTGGGGGGGAGACTACGAGCAGTACTTC. Its protein product is CASSQGWGGDYEQYF.